The clone carrying this T cell receptor (beta chain) is medium-sized. Its target is not known. CDR1 is SEHNR, CDR2 FQNEAQ, per germline (reference sequence). V was clipped by 5 bases and J by 6 bases, with 14 bases between them. The CDR3 loop spans 14 amino acids. Patients were all untreated before their thyroid surgery. As processed by the authors: For papillary thyroid cancer, a distant-metastasis classifier was constructed from CDR3 differences observed across clinicopathological groups. TCRdb re-processed the PCR reads through MiXCR. These V and J calls originate from TCRdb's pipeline instead of the authors' own analysis. The sample has approximately 5,000 clones, 37% seen once. The data were taken from a study of metastatic and nonmetastatic thyroid tumors. Study-wide context: The authors compared repertoires across blood and tumor or nodule tissue from malignant and benign thyroid patients.

The study, taken as a whole, reports: Patients with malignant thyroid tumors reportedly had significantly higher TCR beta diversity than those with benign nodules, in blood and tumor.

The sample consisted of tumor tissue. The chain uses TRBV7-9 and TRBJ1-5, with D maybe TRBD1 (6 bases). This receptor was identified in a male donor with papillary thyroid cancer or a benign thyroid nodule (not recorded which). Some clones in this sample may be carry-over from other donors' samples. CDR3 loop: CASSTGGGGQPQHF. CDR3 sequence (DNA): TGTGCCAGCAGCACCGGGGGCGGAGGTCAGCCCCAGCATTTT. The full variable domain, in which reference TRBV7-9 and TRBJ1-5 provide the parts outside the CDR3, is DTGVSQNPRHKITKRGQNVTFRCDPISEHNRLYWYRQTLGQGPEFLTYFQNEAQLEKSRLLSDRFSAERPKGSFSTLEIQRTEQGDSAMYLCASSTGGGGQPQHFGDGTRLSIL.